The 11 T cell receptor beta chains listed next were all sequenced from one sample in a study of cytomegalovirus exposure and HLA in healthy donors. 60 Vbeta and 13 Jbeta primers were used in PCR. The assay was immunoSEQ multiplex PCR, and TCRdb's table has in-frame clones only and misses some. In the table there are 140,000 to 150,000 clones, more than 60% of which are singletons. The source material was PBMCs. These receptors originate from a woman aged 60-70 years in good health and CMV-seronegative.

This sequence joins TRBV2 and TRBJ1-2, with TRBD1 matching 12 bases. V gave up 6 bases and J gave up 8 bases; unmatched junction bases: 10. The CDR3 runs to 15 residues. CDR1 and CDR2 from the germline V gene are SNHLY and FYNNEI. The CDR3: CASSGRDRGLRGYTF. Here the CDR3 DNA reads TGTGCCAGCAGCGGCCGGGACAGGGGGCTTCGAGGCTACACCTTC.

In DNA, the CDR3 is TGCAGCGTTGACCCCTTAAATACGCAGTATTTT. Translating gives CSVDPLNTQYF. The chain recombines TRBV29-1 with TRBJ2-3; the D is unclear. Germline V CDR1 and CDR2: SQVTM, ANQGSEA. Trimming removed 3 bases from V and 7 bases from J, with 8 bases in between. This CDR3 has 11 amino acids.

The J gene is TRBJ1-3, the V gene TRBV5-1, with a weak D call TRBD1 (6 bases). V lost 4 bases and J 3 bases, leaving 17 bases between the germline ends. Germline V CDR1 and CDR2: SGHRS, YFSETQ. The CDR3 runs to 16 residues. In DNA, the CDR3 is TGCGCCAGCAGCCCGCAGGCGGGGGGCTATGGAAACACCATATATTTT. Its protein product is CASSPQAGGYGNTIYF.

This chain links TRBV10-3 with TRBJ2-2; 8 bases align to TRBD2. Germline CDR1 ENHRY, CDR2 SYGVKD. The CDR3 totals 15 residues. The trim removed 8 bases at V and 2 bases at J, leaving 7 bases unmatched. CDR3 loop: CAISAGGSNTGELFF. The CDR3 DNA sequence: TGTGCCATCTCTGCGGGGGGCAGTAACACCGGGGAGCTGTTTTTT.

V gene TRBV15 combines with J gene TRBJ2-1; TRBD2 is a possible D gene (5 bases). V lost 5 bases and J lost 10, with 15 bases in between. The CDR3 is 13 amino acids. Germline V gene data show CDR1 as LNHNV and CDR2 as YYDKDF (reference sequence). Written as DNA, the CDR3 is TGTGCCACCAGCGTCGAGGACTTCCGAGAGCAGTTCTTC. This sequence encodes CATSVEDFREQFF.

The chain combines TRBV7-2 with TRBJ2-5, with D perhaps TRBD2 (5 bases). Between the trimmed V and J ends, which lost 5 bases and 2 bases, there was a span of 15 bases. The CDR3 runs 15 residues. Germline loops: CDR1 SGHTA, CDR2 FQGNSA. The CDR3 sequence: CASSTLGLSQETQYF. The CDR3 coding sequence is TGTGCCAGCAGCACCCTCGGACTGTCACAAGAGACCCAGTACTTC.

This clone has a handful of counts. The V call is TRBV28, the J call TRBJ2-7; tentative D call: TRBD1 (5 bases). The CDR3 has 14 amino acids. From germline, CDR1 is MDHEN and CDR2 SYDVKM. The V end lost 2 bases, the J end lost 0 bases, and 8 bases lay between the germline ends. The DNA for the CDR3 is TGTGCCAGCAGTTTAAGTGACAGCTCCTACGAGCAGTACTTC. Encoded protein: CASSLSDSSYEQYF.

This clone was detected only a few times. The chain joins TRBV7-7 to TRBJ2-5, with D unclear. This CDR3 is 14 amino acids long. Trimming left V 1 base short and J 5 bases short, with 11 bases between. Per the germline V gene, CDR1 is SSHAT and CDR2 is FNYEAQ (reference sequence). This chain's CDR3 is CASSLGHPGETQYF. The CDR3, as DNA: TGTGCCAGCAGCTTAGGGCACCCCGGGGAGACCCAGTACTTC.

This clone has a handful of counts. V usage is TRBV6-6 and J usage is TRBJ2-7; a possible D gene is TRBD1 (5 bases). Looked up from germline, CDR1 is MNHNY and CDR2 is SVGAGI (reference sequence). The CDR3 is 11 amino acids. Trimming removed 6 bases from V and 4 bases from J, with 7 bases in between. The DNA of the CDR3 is TGTGCCAGCAGCAAGGGGTACGAGCAGTACTTC. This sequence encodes CASSKGYEQYF.

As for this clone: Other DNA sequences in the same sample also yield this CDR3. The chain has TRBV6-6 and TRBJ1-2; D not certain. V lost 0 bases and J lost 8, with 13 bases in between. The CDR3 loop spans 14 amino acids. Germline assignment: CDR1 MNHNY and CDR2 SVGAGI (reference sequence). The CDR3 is CASSYSEGMNGYTF. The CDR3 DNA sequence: TGTGCCAGCAGTTACTCTGAGGGAATGAACGGCTACACCTTC.

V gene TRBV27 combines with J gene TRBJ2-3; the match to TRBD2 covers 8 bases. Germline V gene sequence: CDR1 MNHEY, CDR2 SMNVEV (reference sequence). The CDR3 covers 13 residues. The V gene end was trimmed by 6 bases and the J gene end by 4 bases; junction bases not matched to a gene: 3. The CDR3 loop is CASSRGGADTQYF. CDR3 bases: TGTGCCAGCAGCCGGGGGGGCGCAGATACGCAGTATTTT.